The rows below give T cell receptor beta chains drawn from one sample of a study of T cell repertoires in cytomegalovirus infection. Via MiXCR, TCRdb re-called the reads, giving one row per CDR3 protein. The table records hundreds of thousands of distinct CDR3 sequences, 30% to 35% of them present only once. No antigen is known for these receptors. The sample here was cultured PBMCs, taken from culture after CMV antigen stimulation. These receptors all come from a human donor in good health (CMV status not recorded). Some clones in this sample may be carry-over from other donors' samples. CDR3s include the opening cysteine and the closing phenylalanine or tryptophan. Each record gives: J gene, V gene, clone size, D gene, CDR3 protein, CDR3 DNA. The D gene is left open where the match is weak. The size entry is marked missing in some rows and otherwise reads once, few, many or a size class.

j_gene: TRBJ1-6
v_gene: TRBV20-1
abundance: NA
d_gene: NA
CDR3aa: CSARDPAGNSPLHF
CDR3nt: TGCAGTGCTAGAGATCCTGCCGGGAATTCACCCCTCCACTTT

j_gene: TRBJ1-5
v_gene: TRBV28
abundance: NA
d_gene: NA
CDR3aa: CASSSTQGGYQPQHF
CDR3nt: TGTGCCAGCAGTTCCACACAGGGAGGTTACCAGCCCCAGCATTTT

j_gene: TRBJ2-2
v_gene: TRBV20-1
abundance: NA
d_gene: TRBD2
CDR3aa: CSARSSGNTGELFF
CDR3nt: TGCAGTGCTAGATCTAGCGGCAACACCGGGGAGCTGTTTTTT

j_gene: TRBJ2-7
v_gene: TRBV12-3/TRBV12-4
abundance: NA
d_gene: TRBD1
CDR3aa: CASSSPRQGVNEQYF
CDR3nt: TGTGCCAGCAGTTCCCCTAGACAGGGGGTGAACGAGCAGTACTTC

j_gene: TRBJ2-3
v_gene: TRBV28
abundance: NA
d_gene: NA
CDR3aa: CASSGQPYTDTQYF
CDR3nt: TGTGCCAGCAGCGGACAACCCTACACAGATACGCAGTATTTT

j_gene: TRBJ2-2
v_gene: TRBV19
abundance: NA
d_gene: TRBD1
CDR3aa: CASSARTGDTGELFF
CDR3nt: TGTGCCAGTAGTGCCCGGACAGGGGACACCGGGGAGCTGTTTTTT

j_gene: TRBJ1-1
v_gene: TRBV6-1
abundance: NA
d_gene: NA
CDR3aa: CASSGKGITEAFF
CDR3nt: TGTGCCAGCAGCGGCAAGGGAATCACTGAAGCTTTCTTT

j_gene: TRBJ1-5
v_gene: TRBV7-2
abundance: many
d_gene: NA
CDR3aa: CASSPVRGNQPQHF
CDR3nt: TGTGCCAGCAGCCCCGTCCGCGGGAATCAGCCCCAGCATTTT

j_gene: TRBJ2-7
v_gene: TRBV12-3/TRBV12-4
abundance: NA
d_gene: TRBD1
CDR3aa: CASSLAPHRDRDHEQYF
CDR3nt: TGTGCCAGCAGTTTGGCCCCCCACCGGGACAGGGACCACGAGCAGTACTTC

j_gene: TRBJ1-2
v_gene: TRBV18
abundance: NA
d_gene: NA
CDR3aa: CASSPQGSINYGYTF
CDR3nt: TGTGCCAGCTCACCACAGGGGTCGATTAACTATGGCTACACCTTC

j_gene: TRBJ2-1
v_gene: TRBV7-9
abundance: NA
d_gene: TRBD1
CDR3aa: CASTIGWADRGHNEQFF
CDR3nt: TGTGCCAGCACTATTGGGTGGGCGGACAGGGGTCACAATGAGCAGTTCTTC

j_gene: TRBJ2-2
v_gene: TRBV7-6
abundance: NA
d_gene: TRBD2
CDR3aa: CASSPSGAGVSGELFF
CDR3nt: TGTGCCAGCAGCCCCTCCGGGGCGGGAGTGAGCGGGGAGCTGTTTTTT

j_gene: TRBJ2-1
v_gene: TRBV20-1
abundance: few
d_gene: NA
CDR3aa: CSASYNEQFF
CDR3nt: TGCAGTGCCTCCTACAATGAGCAGTTCTTC

j_gene: TRBJ2-3
v_gene: TRBV12-3/TRBV12-4
abundance: few
d_gene: TRBD1
CDR3aa: CASSSYRGSDTQYF
CDR3nt: TGTGCCAGCAGTTCGTACAGGGGATCGGATACGCAGTATTTT